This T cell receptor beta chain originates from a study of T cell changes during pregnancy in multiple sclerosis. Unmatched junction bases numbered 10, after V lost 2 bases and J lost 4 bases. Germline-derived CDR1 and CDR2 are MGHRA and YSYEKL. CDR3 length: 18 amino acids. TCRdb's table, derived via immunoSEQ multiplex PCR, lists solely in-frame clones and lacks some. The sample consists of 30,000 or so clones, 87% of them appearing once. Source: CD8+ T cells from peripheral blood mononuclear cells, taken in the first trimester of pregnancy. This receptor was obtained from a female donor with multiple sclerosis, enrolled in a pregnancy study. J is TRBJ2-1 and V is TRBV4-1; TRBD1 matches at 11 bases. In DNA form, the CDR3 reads TGCGCCAGCAGCCAACTAGGACAGGGGGCATACCTATACAATGAGCAGTTCTTC. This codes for CASSQLGQGAYLYNEQFF.